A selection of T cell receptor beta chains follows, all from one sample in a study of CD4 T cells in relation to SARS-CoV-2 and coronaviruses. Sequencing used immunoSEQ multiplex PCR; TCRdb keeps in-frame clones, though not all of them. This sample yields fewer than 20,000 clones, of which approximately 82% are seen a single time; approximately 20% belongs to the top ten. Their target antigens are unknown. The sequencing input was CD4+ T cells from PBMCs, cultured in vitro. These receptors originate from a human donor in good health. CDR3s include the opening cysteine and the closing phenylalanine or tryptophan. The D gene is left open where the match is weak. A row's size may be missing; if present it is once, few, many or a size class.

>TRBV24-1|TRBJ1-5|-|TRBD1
TGTGCCACCAGTGATGCGGGACAGGGGTTGCAGCCCCAGCATTTT
CATSDAGQGLQPQHF
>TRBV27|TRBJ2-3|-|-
TGTGCCAGCAGTAGGCTAGACCGCACAGATACGCAGTATTTT
CASSRLDRTDTQYF
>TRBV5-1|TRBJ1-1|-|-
TGCGCCAGCAGCTTCTCGGGAATCCAGGAAACTTTCTTT
CASSFSGIQETFF
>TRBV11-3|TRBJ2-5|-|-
TGTGCCAGCAGCTTGCAGGCGTTGGAGACCCAGTACTTC
CASSLQALETQYF
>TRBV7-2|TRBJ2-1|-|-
TGTGCCAGCAGCTTTGGACAGATCCCCTACAATGAGCAGTTCTTC
CASSFGQIPYNEQFF
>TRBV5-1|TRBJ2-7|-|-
TGCGCCAGCAGCTTGAAAGGGCTCTCCGGGAGTAATCCCTACGAGCAGTACTTC
CASSLKGLSGSNPYEQYF
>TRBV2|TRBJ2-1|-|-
TGTGCCAGCCGCTCCCTCGAGGCCTACAATGAGCAGTTCTTC
CASRSLEAYNEQFF
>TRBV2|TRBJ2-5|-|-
TGTGCCAGCAGTGAACTCTGGGGGACCCAGTACTTC
CASSELWGTQYF
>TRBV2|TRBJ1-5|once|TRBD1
TGTGCCAGCAAGGGACAGGGAGGCCAGCCCCAGCATTTT
CASKGQGGQPQHF
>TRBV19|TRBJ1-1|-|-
TGTGCCAGTAGTACGGCCGACAGGAACACTGAAGCTTTCTTT
CASSTADRNTEAFF
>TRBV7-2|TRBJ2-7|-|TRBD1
TGTGCCAGCAGCCCCGGGGACAGGCGTACCTACGAGCAGTACTTC
CASSPGDRRTYEQYF
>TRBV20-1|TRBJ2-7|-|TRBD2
TGCAGTGCTAGTATGACTAGCGGCGGACTCGAGCAGTACTTC
CSASMTSGGLEQYF
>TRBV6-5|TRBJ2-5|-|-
TGTGCCAGCAGTTATGCCAGCGGCCAAGAGACCCAGTACTTC
CASSYASGQETQYF
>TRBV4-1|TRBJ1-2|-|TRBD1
TGCGCCAGCAGCCAAGCACCGGACAGGGGATATGGCTACACCTTC
CASSQAPDRGYGYTF
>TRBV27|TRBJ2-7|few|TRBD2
TGTGCCAGCAGTTTTCTCGGACTAGCGGGAGGCGGTCTCGAGCAGTACTTC
CASSFLGLAGGGLEQYF
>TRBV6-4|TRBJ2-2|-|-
TGTGCCAGCAGTGCCGAAGAGAACTACGCGAACACCGGGGAGCTGTTTTTT
CASSAEENYANTGELFF
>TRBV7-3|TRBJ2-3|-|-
TGTGCCAGCAGCTTAATACCCAGTAAGGTGACAAGCACAGATACGCAGTATTTT
CASSLIPSKVTSTDTQYF
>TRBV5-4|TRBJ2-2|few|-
TGTGCCAGCAGCTCTTTGAGTTCCGGGCTGAACACCGGGGAGCTGTTTTTT
CASSSLSSGLNTGELFF
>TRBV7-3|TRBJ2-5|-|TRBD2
TGTGCCAGCAGCTCTGGAGGGGCCGGGGGGGCCCAGTACTTC
CASSSGGAGGAQYF
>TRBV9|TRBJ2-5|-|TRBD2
TGTGCCAGCAGCGTAAGCGGGGGGACCCAGTACTTC
CASSVSGGTQYF
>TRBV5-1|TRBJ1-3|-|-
TGCGCCAGCAGCGGGTCAGGATTGAGCTCTGGAAACACCATATATTTT
CASSGSGLSSGNTIYF
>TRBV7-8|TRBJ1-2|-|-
TGTGCCAGCAGTCCAGCTAGGACAGCAGACTATGGCTACACCTTC
CASSPARTADYGYTF
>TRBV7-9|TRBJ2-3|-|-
TGTGCCAGCAGCCATCCAGGGACGGTCCGCACAGATACGCAGTATTTT
CASSHPGTVRTDTQYF
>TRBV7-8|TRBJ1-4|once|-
TGTGCCAGCAGCCAACGGGGGGCCAATAATGAAAAACTGTTTTTT
CASSQRGANNEKLFF
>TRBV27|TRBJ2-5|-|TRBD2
TGTGCCAGCAGTTTAGCCGGGACTAGCGGGGTTCAAGAGACCCAGTACTTC
CASSLAGTSGVQETQYF
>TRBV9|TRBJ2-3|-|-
TGTGCCAGCAGCGTAGGGCCGGGGAGCACAGATACGCAGTATTTT
CASSVGPGSTDTQYF
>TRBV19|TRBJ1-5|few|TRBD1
TGTGCCAGTAGTATGTCCCGGTACAGGGGGCGTGGGCAGCCCCAGCATTTT
CASSMSRYRGRGQPQHF